The subject of this entry is one TCR beta chain. Its target is not known. Libraries were UMI-labeled 5' RACE TRB cDNA. TCRdb re-called the 5' RACE reads; every CDR3 protein appears as one record, without DNA. The listing records 90,000 to 100,000 distinct CDR3 sequences. The CDR3 contains 15 residues. Germline lookup yields CDR1 SGHVS and CDR2 FQNEAQ. This sample stems from a study of CXCR3-negative and CXCR3-positive naive CD8 T cells. Study in general: Each library held about 1.5 +/- 0.3 million TRB reads, approximately 130 million in total. Whole-study results and caveats: Naive cells, whether CXCR3-negative or CXCR3-positive, had similar TRBV-TRBJ usage, while memory cells differed.

The sequence was collected from a human donor in good health. Some clones in this sample may be carry-over from other donors' samples. The sequenced sample was naive CXCR3- CD8+ T cells from blood. Subset reported: CD45RO-CCR7+CD27+CD95- naive CD8+ T cells lacking CXCR3 (TNR3-). The chain is built from TRBV7-8 and TRBJ2-5; TCRdb's assignment of TRBD1 cannot be checked, as there is no DNA. Here the CDR3 reads CASSLPRRRQETQYF. The complete variable domain, with remaining parts taken from reference TRBV7-8 and TRBJ2-5, reads GAGVSQSPRYKVAKRGQDVALRCDPISGHVSLFWYQQALGQGPEFLTYFQNEAQLDKSGLPSDRFFAERPEGSVSTLKIQRTQQEDSAVYLCASSLPRRRQETQYFGPGTRLLVL.